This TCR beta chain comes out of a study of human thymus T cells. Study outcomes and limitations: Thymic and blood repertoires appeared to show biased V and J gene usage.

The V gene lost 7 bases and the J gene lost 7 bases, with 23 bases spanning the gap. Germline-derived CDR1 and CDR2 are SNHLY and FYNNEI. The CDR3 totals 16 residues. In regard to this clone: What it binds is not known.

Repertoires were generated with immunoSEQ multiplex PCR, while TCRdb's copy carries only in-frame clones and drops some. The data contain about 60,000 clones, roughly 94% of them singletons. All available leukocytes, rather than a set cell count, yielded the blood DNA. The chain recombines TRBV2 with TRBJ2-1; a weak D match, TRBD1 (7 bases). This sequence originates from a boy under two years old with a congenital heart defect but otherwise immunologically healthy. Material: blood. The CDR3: CASTIEGGGGGNEQFF. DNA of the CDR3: TGTGCCAGCACCATAGAGGGAGGAGGGGGCGGGAATGAGCAGTTCTTC.